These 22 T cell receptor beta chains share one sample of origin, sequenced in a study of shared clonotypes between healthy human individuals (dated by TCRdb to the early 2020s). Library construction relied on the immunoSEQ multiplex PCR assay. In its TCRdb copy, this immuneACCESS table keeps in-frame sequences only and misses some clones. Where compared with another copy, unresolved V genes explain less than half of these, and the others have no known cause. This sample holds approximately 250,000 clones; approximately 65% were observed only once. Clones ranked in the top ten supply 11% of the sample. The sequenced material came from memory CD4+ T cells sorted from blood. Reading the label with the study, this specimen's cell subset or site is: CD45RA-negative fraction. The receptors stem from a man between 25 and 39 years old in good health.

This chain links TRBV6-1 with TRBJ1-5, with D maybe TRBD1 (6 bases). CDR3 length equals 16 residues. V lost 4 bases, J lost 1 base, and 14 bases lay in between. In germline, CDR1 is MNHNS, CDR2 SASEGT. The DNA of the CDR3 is TGTGCCAGCAGTGCCGACAGGTTTCCGAGCAATCAGCCCCAGCATTTT. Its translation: CASSADRFPSNQPQHF.

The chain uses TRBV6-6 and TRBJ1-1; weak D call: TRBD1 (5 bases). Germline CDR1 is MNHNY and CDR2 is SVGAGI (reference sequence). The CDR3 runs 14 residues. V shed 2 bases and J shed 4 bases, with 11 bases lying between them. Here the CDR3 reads CASSYRVGGTEAFF. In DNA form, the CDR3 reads TGTGCCAGCAGTTACCGAGTGGGGGGCACTGAAGCTTTCTTT.

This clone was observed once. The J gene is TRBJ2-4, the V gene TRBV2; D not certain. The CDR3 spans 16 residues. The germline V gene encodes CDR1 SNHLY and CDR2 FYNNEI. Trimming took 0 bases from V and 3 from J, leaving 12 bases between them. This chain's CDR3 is CASSEALASLKNIQYF. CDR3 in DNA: TGTGCCAGCAGTGAAGCGCTTGCCAGCCTCAAAAACATTCAGTACTTC. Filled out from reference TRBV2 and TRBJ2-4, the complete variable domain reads EPEVTQTPSHQVTQMGQEVILRCVPISNHLYFYWYRQILGQKVEFLVSFYNNEISEKSEIFDDQFSVERPDGSNFTLKIRSTKLEDSAMYFCASSEALASLKNIQYFGAGTRLSVL.

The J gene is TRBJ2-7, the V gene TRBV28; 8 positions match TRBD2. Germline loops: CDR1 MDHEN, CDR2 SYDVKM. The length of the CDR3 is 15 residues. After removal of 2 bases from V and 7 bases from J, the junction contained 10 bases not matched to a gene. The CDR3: CASSLAVAGSREQYF. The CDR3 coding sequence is TGTGCCAGCAGTTTAGCGGTAGCGGGATCGCGGGAGCAGTACTTC.

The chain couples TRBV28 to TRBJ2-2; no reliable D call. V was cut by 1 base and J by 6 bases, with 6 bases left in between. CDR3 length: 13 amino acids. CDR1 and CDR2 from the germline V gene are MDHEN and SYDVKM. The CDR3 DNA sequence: TGTGCCAGCAGTTTATTAAATCCCGGGGAGCTGTTTTTT. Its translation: CASSLLNPGELFF.

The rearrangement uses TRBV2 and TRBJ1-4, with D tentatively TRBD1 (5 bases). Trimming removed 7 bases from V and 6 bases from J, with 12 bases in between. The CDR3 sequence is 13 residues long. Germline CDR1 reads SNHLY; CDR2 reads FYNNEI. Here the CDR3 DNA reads TGTGCCAGCATGAGGGACGTCGATGAAAAACTGTTTTTT. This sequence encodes CASMRDVDEKLFF.

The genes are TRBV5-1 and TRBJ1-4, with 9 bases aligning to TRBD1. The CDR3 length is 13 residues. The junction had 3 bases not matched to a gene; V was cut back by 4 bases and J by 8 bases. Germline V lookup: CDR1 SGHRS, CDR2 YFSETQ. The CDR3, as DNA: TGCGCCAGCAGCGAAGGGACAGGGGAAAAACTGTTTTTT. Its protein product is CASSEGTGEKLFF.

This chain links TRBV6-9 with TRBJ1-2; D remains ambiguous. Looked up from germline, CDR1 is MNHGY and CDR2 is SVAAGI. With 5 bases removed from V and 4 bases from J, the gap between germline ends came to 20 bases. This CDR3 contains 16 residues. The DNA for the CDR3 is TGTGCCAGCAGTGGAGATCTTTACGGAAAGACCTATGGCTACACCTTC. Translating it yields CASSGDLYGKTYGYTF.

The DNA of the CDR3 is TGTGCCAGCTCACCACCTGGGACAGGGGCGAACACCGGGGAGCTGTTTTTT. Translating gives CASSPPGTGANTGELFF. The V gene is TRBV18, the J gene TRBJ2-2, with TRBD1 matching over 10 bases. CDR3 length equals 17 residues. CDR1 and CDR2 (germline): KGHSH, LQKENI. Losses at the gene ends were 0 bases for V and 0 bases for J; bases not matched to a gene: 1.

Here the CDR3 reads CASSPRADGTGGPSGFF. The CDR3 nucleotides are TGTGCCAGCAGCCCCCGAGCGGACGGGACAGGGGGGCCGTCGGGGTTCTTC. J is TRBJ2-1 and V is TRBV9, with 11 bases lining up with TRBD1. This CDR3 is 17 amino acids long. V was clipped by 4 bases and J by 15 bases; unmatched bases: 21. Germline V gene sequence: CDR1 SGDLS, CDR2 YYNGEE. Looking up the rest from reference TRBV9 and TRBJ2-1 gives the full variable domain: DSGVTQTPKHLITATGQRVTLRCSPRSGDLSVYWYQQSLDQGLQFLIQYYNGEERAKGNILERFSAQQFPDLHSELNLSSLELGDSALYFCASSPRADGTGGPSGFFGPGTRLTVL.

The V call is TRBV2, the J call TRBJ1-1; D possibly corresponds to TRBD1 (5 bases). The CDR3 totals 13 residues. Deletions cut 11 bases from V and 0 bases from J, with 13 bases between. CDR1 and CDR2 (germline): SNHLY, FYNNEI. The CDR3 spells CAGARDVNTEAFF. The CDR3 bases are TGTGCCGGGGCAAGGGACGTGAACACTGAAGCTTTCTTT. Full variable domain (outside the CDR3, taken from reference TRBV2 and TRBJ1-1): EPEVTQTPSHQVTQMGQEVILRCVPISNHLYFYWYRQILGQKVEFLVSFYNNEISEKSEIFDDQFSVERPDGSNFTLKIRSTKLEDSAMYFCAGARDVNTEAFFGQGTRLTVV.

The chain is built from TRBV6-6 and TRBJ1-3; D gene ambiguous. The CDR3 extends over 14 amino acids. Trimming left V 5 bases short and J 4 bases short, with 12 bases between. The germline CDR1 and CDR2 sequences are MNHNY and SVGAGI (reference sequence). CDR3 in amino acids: CASSDRATGNTIYF. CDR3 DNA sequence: TGTGCCAGCAGTGACCGGGCTACGGGAAACACCATATATTTT.

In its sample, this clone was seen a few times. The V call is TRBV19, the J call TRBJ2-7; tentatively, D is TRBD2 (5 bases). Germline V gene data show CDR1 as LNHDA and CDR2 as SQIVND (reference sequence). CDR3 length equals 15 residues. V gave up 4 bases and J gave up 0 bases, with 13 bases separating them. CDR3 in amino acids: CASSTDGGNSYEQYF. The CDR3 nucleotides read TGTGCCAGTAGTACGGACGGAGGTAACTCCTACGAGCAGTACTTC.

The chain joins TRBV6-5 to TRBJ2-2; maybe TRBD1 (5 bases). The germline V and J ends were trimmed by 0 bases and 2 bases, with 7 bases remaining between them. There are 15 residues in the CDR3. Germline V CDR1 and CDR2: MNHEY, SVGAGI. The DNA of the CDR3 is TGTGCCAGCAGTTACTCGACAGAAAACACCGGGGAGCTGTTTTTT. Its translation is CASSYSTENTGELFF.

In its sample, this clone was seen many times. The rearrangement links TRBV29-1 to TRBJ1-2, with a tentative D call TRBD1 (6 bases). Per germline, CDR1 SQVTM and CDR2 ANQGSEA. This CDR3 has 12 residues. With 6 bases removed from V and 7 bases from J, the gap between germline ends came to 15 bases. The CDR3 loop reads CSVMTGRGGYTF. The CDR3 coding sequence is TGCAGCGTCATGACAGGACGGGGTGGCTACACCTTC.

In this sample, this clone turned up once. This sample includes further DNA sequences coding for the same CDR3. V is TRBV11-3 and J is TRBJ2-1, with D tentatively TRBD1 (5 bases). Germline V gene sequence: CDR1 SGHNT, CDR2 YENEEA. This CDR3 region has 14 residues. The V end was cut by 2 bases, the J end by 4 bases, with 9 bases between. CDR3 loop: CASSLLGAYNEQFF. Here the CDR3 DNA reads TGTGCCAGCAGCTTATTAGGGGCGTACAATGAGCAGTTCTTC. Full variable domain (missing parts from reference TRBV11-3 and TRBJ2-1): EAGVVQSPRYKIIEKKQPVAFWCNPISGHNTLYWYLQNLGQGPELLIRYENEEAVDDSQLPKDRFSAERLKGVDSTLKIQPAELGDSAVYLCASSLLGAYNEQFFGPGTRLTVL.

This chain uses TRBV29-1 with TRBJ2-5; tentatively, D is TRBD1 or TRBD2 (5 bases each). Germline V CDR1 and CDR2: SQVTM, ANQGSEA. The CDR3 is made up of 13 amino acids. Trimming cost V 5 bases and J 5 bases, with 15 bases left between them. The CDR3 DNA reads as TGCAGCGTTCGGCAGGGTGGGAGCGAGACCCAGTACTTC. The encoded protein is CSVRQGGSETQYF.

CDR3 region: CASSESGLAGVDTQYF. The CDR3 nucleotides read TGCGCCAGCAGTGAGTCGGGACTAGCGGGCGTAGATACGCAGTATTTT. V is TRBV10-1 and J is TRBJ2-3; 12 bases line up with TRBD2. Germline-derived CDR1 and CDR2 are WNHNN and SYGVQD (reference sequence). V was pared by 0 bases and J by 5 bases, with 3 bases of the junction left unmatched. The CDR3 extends over 16 amino acids.

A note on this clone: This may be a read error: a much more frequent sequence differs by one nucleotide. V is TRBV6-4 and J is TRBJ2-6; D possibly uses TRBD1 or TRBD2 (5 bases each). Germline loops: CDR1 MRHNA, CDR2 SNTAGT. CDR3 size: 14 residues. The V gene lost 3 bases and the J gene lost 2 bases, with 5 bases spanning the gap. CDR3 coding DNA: TGTGCCAGCAGTGAGGGGGCTGGGGCCAACGTCCTGACTTTC. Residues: CASSEGAGANVLTF.

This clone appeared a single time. The CDR3 DNA follows: TGTGCCAGCAGTGATTGGGTTGCCCGGCCTGGGGCCAACGTCCTGACTTTC. Translating it yields CASSDWVARPGANVLTF. The chain joins TRBV6-1 to TRBJ2-6; D unresolved. CDR1 MNHNS and CDR2 SASEGT come from the germline V gene. The CDR3 runs 17 residues. Trimming took 3 bases from V and 2 from J, leaving 14 bases between them.

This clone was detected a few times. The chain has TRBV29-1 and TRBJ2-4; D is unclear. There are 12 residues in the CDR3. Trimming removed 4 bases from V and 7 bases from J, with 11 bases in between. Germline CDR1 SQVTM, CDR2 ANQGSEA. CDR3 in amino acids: CSVGPASNIQYF. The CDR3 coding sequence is TGCAGCGTTGGCCCGGCCAGCAACATTCAGTACTTC.

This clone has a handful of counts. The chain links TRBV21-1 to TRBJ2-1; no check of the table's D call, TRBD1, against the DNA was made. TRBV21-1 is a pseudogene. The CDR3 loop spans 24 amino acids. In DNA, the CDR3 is TGTGCCAGCAGCAACCCTCGGGAATCACAGGGTTCTAACTACCTTATCTCCAACTACAATGAGCAGTTCTTC. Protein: CASSNPRESQGSNYLISNYNEQFF.